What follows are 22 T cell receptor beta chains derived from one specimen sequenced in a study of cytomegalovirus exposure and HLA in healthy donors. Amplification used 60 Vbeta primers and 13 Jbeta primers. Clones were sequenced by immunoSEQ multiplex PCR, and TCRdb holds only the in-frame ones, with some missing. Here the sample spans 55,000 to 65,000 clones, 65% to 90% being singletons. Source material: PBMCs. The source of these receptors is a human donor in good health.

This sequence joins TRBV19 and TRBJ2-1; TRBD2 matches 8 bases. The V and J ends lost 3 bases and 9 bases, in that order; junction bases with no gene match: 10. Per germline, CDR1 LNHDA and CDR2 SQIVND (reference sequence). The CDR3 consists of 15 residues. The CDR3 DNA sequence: TGTGCCAGTAGTATTATGGCGGGGGGTAAGGTTGAGCAGTTCTTC. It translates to CASSIMAGGKVEQFF.

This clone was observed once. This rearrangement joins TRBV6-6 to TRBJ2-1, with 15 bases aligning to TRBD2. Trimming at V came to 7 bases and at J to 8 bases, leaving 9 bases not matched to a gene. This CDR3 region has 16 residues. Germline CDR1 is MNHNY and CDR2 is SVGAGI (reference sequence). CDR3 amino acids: CASTIGLAGGGYEQFF. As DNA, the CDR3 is TGTGCCAGCACCATCGGACTAGCGGGAGGGGGGTATGAGCAGTTCTTC.

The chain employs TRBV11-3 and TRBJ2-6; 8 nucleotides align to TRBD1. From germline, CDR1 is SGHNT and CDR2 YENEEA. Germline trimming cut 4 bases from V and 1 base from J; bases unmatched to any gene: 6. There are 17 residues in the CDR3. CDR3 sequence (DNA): TGTGCCAGCAGCTCCGGACAGGGACGGTCTGGGGCCAACGTCCTGACTTTC. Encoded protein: CASSSGQGRSGANVLTF.

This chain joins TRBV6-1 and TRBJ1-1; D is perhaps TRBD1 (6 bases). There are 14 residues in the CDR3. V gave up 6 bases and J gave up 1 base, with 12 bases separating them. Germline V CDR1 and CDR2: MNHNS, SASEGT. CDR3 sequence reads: CASSEWTENTEAFF. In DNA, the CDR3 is TGTGCCAGCAGCGAGTGGACAGAGAACACTGAAGCTTTCTTT.

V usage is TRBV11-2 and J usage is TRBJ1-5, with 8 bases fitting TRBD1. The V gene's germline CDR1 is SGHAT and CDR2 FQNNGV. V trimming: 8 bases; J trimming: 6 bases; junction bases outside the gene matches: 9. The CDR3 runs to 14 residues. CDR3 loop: CASSEDREFQPQHF. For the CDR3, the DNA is TGTGCCAGCTCGGAGGACAGGGAGTTTCAGCCCCAGCATTTT.

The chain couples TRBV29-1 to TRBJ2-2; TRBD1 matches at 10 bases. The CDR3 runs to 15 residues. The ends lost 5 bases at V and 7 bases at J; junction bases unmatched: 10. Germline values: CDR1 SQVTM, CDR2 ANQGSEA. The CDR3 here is CSVSPGQGLSGELFF. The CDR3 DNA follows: TGCAGCGTTTCACCGGGACAGGGGCTGAGCGGGGAGCTGTTTTTT.

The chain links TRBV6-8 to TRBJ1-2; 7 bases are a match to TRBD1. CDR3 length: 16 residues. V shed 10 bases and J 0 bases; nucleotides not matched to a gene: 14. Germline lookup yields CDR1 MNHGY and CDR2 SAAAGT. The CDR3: CAKTGDVTLANYGYTF. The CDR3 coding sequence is TGTGCCAAAACAGGGGACGTAACTTTAGCTAACTATGGCTACACCTTC.

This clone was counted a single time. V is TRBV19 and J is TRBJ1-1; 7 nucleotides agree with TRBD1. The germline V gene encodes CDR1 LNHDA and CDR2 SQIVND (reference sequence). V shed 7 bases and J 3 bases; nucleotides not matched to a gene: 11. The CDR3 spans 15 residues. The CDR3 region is CASTQTGQGDTEAFF. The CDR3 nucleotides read TGTGCCAGTACCCAGACCGGGCAGGGGGACACTGAAGCTTTCTTT.

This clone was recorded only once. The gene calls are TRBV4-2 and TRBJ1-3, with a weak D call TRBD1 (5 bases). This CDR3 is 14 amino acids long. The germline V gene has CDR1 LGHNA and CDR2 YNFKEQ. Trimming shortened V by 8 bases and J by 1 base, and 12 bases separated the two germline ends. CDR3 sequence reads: CASARDSSGNTIYF. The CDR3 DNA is TGTGCCAGCGCCCGGGACTCATCTGGAAACACCATATATTTT.

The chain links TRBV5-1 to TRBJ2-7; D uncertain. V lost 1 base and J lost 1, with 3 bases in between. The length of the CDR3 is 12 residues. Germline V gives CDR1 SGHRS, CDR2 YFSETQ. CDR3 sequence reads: CASSLRSYEQYF. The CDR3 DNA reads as TGCGCCAGCAGCTTGCGGTCCTACGAGCAGTACTTC.

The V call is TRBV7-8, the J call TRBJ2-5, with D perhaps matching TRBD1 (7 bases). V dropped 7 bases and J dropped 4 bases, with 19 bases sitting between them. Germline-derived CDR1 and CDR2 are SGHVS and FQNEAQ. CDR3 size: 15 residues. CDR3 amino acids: CASTSMAGGGETQYF. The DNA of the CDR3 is TGTGCCAGCACCTCGATGGCAGGGGGAGGAGAGACCCAGTACTTC.

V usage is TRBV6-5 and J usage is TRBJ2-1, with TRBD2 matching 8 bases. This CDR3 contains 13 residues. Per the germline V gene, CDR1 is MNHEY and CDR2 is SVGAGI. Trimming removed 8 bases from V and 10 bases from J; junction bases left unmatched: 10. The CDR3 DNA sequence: TGTGCCAGCCTGGCGGGAGGTCGGGGAGAGCAGTTCTTC. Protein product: CASLAGGRGEQFF.

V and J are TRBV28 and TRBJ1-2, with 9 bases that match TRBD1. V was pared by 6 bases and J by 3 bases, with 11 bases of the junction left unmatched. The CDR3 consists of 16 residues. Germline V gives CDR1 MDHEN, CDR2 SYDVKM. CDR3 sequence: CASRATGGVWDYGYTF. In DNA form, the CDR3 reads TGTGCCAGCAGAGCGACAGGGGGGGTATGGGACTATGGCTACACCTTC.

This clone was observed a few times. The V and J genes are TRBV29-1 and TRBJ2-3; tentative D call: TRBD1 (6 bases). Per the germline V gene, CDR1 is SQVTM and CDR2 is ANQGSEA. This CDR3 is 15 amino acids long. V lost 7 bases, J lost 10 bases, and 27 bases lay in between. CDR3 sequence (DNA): TGCAGCGCCGCCTCCGGGACAACGCATCTTTTTCCGCAGTATTTT. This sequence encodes CSAASGTTHLFPQYF.

CDR3 nucleotide sequence: TGTGCCTGGAGTACCTCTGGGACTAGCTACGAGCAGTACTTC. Its translation is CAWSTSGTSYEQYF. V is TRBV30 and J is TRBJ2-7, with 8 bases identical to TRBD2. This CDR3 is 14 amino acids long. Germline V gives CDR1 GTSNPN, CDR2 SVGIG (reference sequence). V lost 2 bases and J lost 3; bases outside the gene matches: 6.

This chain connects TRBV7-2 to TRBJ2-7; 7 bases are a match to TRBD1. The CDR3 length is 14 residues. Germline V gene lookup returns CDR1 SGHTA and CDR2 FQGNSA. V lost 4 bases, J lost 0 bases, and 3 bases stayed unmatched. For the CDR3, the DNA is TGTGCCAGCAGCTGGGACAGAAGCTCCTACGAGCAGTACTTC. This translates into CASSWDRSSYEQYF.

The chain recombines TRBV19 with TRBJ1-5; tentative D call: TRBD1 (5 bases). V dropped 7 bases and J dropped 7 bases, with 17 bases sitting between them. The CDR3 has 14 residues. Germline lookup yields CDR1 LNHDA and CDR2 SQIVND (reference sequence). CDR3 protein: CASTPGGYYQPQHF. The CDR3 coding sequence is TGTGCCAGTACCCCGGGGGGGTATTACCAGCCCCAGCATTTT.

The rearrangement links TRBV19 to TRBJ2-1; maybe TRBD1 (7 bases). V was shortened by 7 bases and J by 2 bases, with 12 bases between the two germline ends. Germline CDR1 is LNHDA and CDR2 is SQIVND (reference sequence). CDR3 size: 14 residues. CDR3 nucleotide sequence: TGTGCCAGTAAGGAGGGGGCAACCTACAATGAGCAGTTCTTC. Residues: CASKEGATYNEQFF.

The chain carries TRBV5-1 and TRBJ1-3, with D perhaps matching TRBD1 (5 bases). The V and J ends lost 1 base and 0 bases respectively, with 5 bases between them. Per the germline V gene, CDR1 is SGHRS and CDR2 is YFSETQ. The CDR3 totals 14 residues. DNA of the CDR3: TGCGCCAGCAGCTTGCAGGGCTCTGGAAACACCATATATTTT. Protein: CASSLQGSGNTIYF.

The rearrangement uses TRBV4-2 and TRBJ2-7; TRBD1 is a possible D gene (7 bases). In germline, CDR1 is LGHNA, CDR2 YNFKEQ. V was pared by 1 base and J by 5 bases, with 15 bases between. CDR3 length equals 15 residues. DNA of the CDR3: TGTGCCAGCAGCCAAGTCGACAGGGAGGTGGACGAGCAGTACTTC. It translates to CASSQVDREVDEQYF.

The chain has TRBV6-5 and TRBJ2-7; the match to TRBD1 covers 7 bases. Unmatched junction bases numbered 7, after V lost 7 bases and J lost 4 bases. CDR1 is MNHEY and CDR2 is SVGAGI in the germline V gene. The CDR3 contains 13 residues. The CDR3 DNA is TGTGCCAGCACATCCCGGGACAGTTACGAGCAGTACTTC. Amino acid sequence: CASTSRDSYEQYF.

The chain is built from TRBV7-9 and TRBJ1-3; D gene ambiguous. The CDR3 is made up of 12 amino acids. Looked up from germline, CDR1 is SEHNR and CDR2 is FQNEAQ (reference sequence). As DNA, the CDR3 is TGTTTCAAGCAGAAAGCGGCATACGCCATATATTTT. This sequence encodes CFKQKAAYAIYF.